This T cell receptor beta chain emerged from a study of blood T cell repertoires in COVID-19. Sequenced by immunoSEQ multiplex PCR; TCRdb stores in-frame clones only, minus some. The repertoire holds 200,000 to 250,000 clones, over 60% seen once, with 7.2% in the top ten. This clone turned up a few times. The germline gives CDR1 ENHRY, CDR2 SYGVKD. This CDR3 spans 11 amino acids. Trimming took off 10 bases at V and 0 bases at J, with 4 bases between the two ends. The J gene is TRBJ1-3, the V gene TRBV10-3; D not resolved. The receptor's source is a woman between 65 and 79 years old with acute or convalescent COVID-19. Sequenced input: peripheral blood. The CDR3 here is CATNSGNTIYF. The CDR3 region has the DNA TGTGCCACCAACTCTGGAAACACCATATATTTT.